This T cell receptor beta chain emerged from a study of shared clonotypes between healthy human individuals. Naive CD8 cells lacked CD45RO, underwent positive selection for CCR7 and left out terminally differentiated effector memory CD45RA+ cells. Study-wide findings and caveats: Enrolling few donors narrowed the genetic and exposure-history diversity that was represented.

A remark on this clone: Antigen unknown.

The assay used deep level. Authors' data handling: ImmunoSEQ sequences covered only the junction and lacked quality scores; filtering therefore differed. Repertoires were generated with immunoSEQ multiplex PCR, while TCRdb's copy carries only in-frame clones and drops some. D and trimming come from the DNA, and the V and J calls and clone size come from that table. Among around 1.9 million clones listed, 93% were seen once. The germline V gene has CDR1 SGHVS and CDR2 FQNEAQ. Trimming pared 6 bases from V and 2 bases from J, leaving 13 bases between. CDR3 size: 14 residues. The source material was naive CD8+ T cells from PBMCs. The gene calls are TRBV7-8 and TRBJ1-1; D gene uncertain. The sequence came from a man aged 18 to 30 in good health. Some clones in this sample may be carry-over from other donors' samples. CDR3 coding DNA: TGTGCCAGCAGGGCATTGGTGATAAACACTGAAGCTTTCTTT. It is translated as CASRALVINTEAFF.